Presented here are 24 T cell receptor beta chains from one specimen sequenced in a study of shared clonotypes between healthy human individuals. Only in-frame clones appear in the TCRdb table, and some are missing; sequencing was by immunoSEQ multiplex PCR. The sample shows roughly 110,000 clones, 68% of them seen only once. Sequenced sample: memory CD8+ T cells sorted from blood. Subset here: CD45RO+ cells pooled with CCR7-negative TemRA cells. These receptors were collected from a woman between 25 and 40 years old in good health.

Of note for this clone: This sample includes further DNA sequences coding for the same CDR3. The rearrangement uses TRBV6-4 and TRBJ2-5, with 10 bases that match TRBD2. The CDR3 is 15 residues long. Trimming took 3 bases from V and 2 from J; bases not matched to a gene: 3. Germline CDR1 and CDR2: MRHNA and SNTAGT. The CDR3 region has the DNA TGTGCCAGCAGTGAAACTAGCGGGACACAAGAGACCCAGTACTTC. As protein: CASSETSGTQETQYF.

The rearrangement links TRBV10-1 to TRBJ1-3; a possible D gene is TRBD1 (5 bases). The CDR3 has 15 residues. CDR1 and CDR2 from the germline V gene are WNHNN and SYGVQD (reference sequence). The V end lost 6 bases, the J end lost 0 bases, and 12 bases lay between the germline ends. The CDR3 is CASRRDRDSGNTIYF. The CDR3 nucleotides are TGCGCCAGCAGGAGGGACCGAGACTCTGGAAACACCATATATTTT.

The chain is built from TRBV2 and TRBJ1-2; the match to TRBD1 covers 8 bases. Unmatched junction bases numbered 15, after V lost 6 bases and J lost 3 bases. Germline values: CDR1 SNHLY, CDR2 FYNNEI. The length of the CDR3 is 17 residues. The CDR3 DNA reads as TGTGCCAGCAGCCTCATGGGGACAGGTTCCCTCGACTATGGCTACACCTTC. Residues: CASSLMGTGSLDYGYTF.

This chain connects TRBV29-1 to TRBJ2-1; TRBD2 matches at 14 bases. Losses at the gene ends were 1 base for V and 1 base for J; bases not matched to a gene: 6. This CDR3 contains 18 residues. The germline V gene encodes CDR1 SQVTM and CDR2 ANQGSEA. CDR3 region: CSVEGGLAGDFSYNEQFF. In nucleotides, the CDR3 is TGCAGCGTTGAAGGGGGACTAGCGGGGGATTTTTCCTACAATGAGCAGTTCTTC.

In its sample, this clone was seen a few times. The chain couples TRBV6-8 to TRBJ2-2; no firm D call. Germline CDR1 is MNHGY and CDR2 is SAAAGT. Trimming shortened V by 7 bases and J by 4 bases, and 22 bases separated the two germline ends. CDR3 length: 17 residues. CDR3 sequence reads: CASTRLLNAGGTGELFF. The CDR3 DNA reads TGTGCCAGCACCCGTTTGCTTAATGCAGGCGGCACCGGGGAGCTGTTTTTT.

The V call is TRBV5-1, the J call TRBJ2-5, with D uncertain. V lost 1 base to trimming and J lost 2 bases, with 3 bases between them. The length of the CDR3 is 12 residues. The germline V gene has CDR1 SGHRS and CDR2 YFSETQ. The CDR3 sequence is CASSLLQETQYF. CDR3 DNA sequence: TGCGCCAGCAGCTTGCTACAAGAGACCCAGTACTTC.

For this clone: This probably arose from a read error, given a far larger clone one base away. CDR3 sequence reads: CASTNTDTQYF. The CDR3 DNA reads as TGTGCCAGCACAAACACAGATACGCAGTATTTT. The chain combines TRBV25-1 with TRBJ2-3; D not resolved. This CDR3 region has 11 residues. The ends were cut back, 7 bases at V and 2 bases at J, with 4 bases in the middle. From germline, CDR1 is MGHDK and CDR2 SYGVNS.

Of note for this clone: Other DNA sequences from this sample encode an identical CDR3 as well. The chain links TRBV11-3 to TRBJ1-3; D remains unclear. V lost 3 bases and J lost 0, with 6 bases in between. The CDR3 length is 14 residues. CDR1 is SGHNT and CDR2 is YENEEA in the germline V gene. CDR3 bases: TGTGCCAGCAGCTTGAGTGGCTCTGGAAACACCATATATTTT. It codes for CASSLSGSGNTIYF.

The rearrangement joins TRBV6-5 to TRBJ1-5; D uncertain. Germline V gives CDR1 MNHEY, CDR2 SVGAGI. CDR3 length: 15 residues. The germline V and J ends were trimmed by 6 bases and 0 bases, with 12 bases remaining between them. The CDR3 loop reads CASSPGGNSNQPQHF. CDR3 nucleotides: TGTGCCAGCAGCCCCGGAGGGAATAGCAATCAGCCCCAGCATTTT.

This clone was picked up many times. This chain links TRBV5-3 with TRBJ1-5; TRBD1 matches 7 bases. TRBV5-3 is noted as an ORF with a role that remains uncertain. V dropped 0 bases and J dropped 6; count of bases not matched to a gene: 6. The CDR3 length is 15 residues. In DNA form, the CDR3 reads TGTGCCAGAAGCTTGGATAGGCAGGGGGGTCAGCCCCAGCATTTT. It is translated as CARSLDRQGGQPQHF.

The J gene is TRBJ2-5, the V gene TRBV2; no clear D. Per the germline V gene, CDR1 is SNHLY and CDR2 is FYNNEI. Trimming left V 4 bases short and J 0 bases short, with 12 bases between. The CDR3 extends over 15 amino acids. CDR3: CASSAIGLYQETQYF. The CDR3 nucleotides are TGTGCCAGCAGTGCGATCGGCTTGTACCAAGAGACCCAGTACTTC.

The chain's CDR3 is CASSVLTGIALDTEAFF. DNA of the CDR3: TGTGCCAGCAGCGTATTAACAGGGATCGCGTTAGACACTGAAGCTTTCTTT. The chain couples TRBV7-9 to TRBJ1-1; perhaps TRBD1 as D (6 bases). This CDR3 contains 17 residues. Germline V lookup: CDR1 SEHNR, CDR2 FQNEAQ (reference sequence). V lost 5 bases to trimming and J lost 3 bases, with 22 bases between them.

This clone was counted a few times. CDR3 sequence: CASASDNYNEQFF. The CDR3 DNA reads as TGTGCCAGCGCCTCGGACAATTACAATGAGCAGTTCTTC. This chain joins TRBV2 and TRBJ2-1; TRBD1 is a possible D gene (5 bases). Germline V gene sequence: CDR1 SNHLY, CDR2 FYNNEI. V lost 8 bases to trimming and J lost 4 bases, with 12 bases between them. CDR3 length: 13 amino acids.

The V call is TRBV28, the J call TRBJ2-7; D unresolved. Germline assignment: CDR1 MDHEN and CDR2 SYDVKM. The CDR3 is 14 residues long. Trimming removed 2 bases at V and 0 bases at J, with 8 bases between. The CDR3 DNA reads as TGTGCCAGCAGTTTACTGGAAGACTCCTACGAGCAGTACTTC. Its protein is CASSLLEDSYEQYF.

The chain couples TRBV4-1 to TRBJ2-1; 8 bases align to TRBD1. Germline-derived CDR1 and CDR2 are MGHRA and YSYEKL. This CDR3 is built from 17 residues. V lost 4 bases, J lost 0 bases, and 8 bases stayed unmatched. The CDR3 here is CASSRDRGQSSYNEQFF. For the CDR3, the DNA is TGCGCCAGCAGCCGCGACAGGGGACAGAGCTCCTACAATGAGCAGTTCTTC.

The J gene is TRBJ2-2, the V gene TRBV5-1; D ambiguous. This CDR3 is built from 18 residues. The germline V gene encodes CDR1 SGHRS and CDR2 YFSETQ. V lost 0 bases, J lost 6 bases, and 21 bases lay in between. CDR3 DNA sequence: TGCGCCAGCAGCTTGGTTGTACGTGGAGTAATTGGTGCCGGGGAGCTGTTTTTT. Protein sequence: CASSLVVRGVIGAGELFF.

This clone came up many times. The chain couples TRBV5-4 to TRBJ2-5; D gene unclear. The CDR3 loop spans 13 amino acids. Germline-derived CDR1 and CDR2 are SGHNT and YYREEE (reference sequence). Trimming removed 2 bases from V and 11 bases from J, with 16 bases in between. The CDR3 reads CASSFYPNPEQYF. The CDR3 nucleotides are TGTGCCAGCAGCTTCTACCCCAACCCGGAGCAGTACTTC.

V and J are TRBV6-6 and TRBJ2-7; D is possibly TRBD2 (5 bases). Trimming left V 6 bases short and J 3 bases short, with 6 bases between. This CDR3 is 11 amino acids long. From germline, CDR1 is MNHNY and CDR2 SVGAGI (reference sequence). The chain's CDR3 is CASSRDYEQYF. DNA for the CDR3: TGTGCCAGCAGCCGGGACTACGAGCAGTACTTC.

The CDR3 protein is CASSSGTEGNQPQHF. The DNA for the CDR3 is TGTGCCAGCAGTTCCGGGACTGAGGGCAATCAGCCCCAGCATTTT. The chain is built from TRBV6-1 and TRBJ1-5, with D possibly being TRBD1 (5 bases). The CDR3 is made up of 15 amino acids. V was shortened by 5 bases and J by 2 bases, with 13 bases between the two germline ends. Germline CDR1 MNHNS, CDR2 SASEGT.

This clone was recorded at least ten times. The chain links TRBV5-1 to TRBJ1-1; the match to TRBD1 covers 7 bases. Germline lookup yields CDR1 SGHRS and CDR2 YFSETQ. This CDR3 region has 15 residues. Trimming at V came to 1 base and at J to 4 bases, leaving 7 bases not matched to a gene. The CDR3 sequence: CASSLSEGASTEAFF. The CDR3 nucleotides read TGCGCCAGCAGCTTGTCTGAGGGGGCAAGCACTGAAGCTTTCTTT.

This clone was recorded at least ten times. The CDR3 sequence is CASSEGGRETDTQYF. As DNA, the CDR3 is TGTGCCAGCAGTGAAGGCGGGAGAGAAACAGATACGCAGTATTTT. This chain joins TRBV6-4 and TRBJ2-3, with 7 bases matching TRBD2. The CDR3 contains 15 residues. V was pared by 3 bases and J by 3 bases, with 6 bases of the junction left unmatched. Germline lookup yields CDR1 MRHNA and CDR2 SNTAGT.

The chain links TRBV7-8 to TRBJ2-3; the D gene is possibly TRBD2 (6 bases). The CDR3 sequence is 12 residues long. Germline V gives CDR1 SGHVS, CDR2 FQNEAQ. V was trimmed by 5 bases and J by 9 bases, leaving 12 bases between them. This CDR3 is CASSPWEATQYF. CDR3 coding DNA: TGTGCCAGCAGCCCCTGGGAGGCGACGCAGTATTTT.

This clone turned up a few times. This rearrangement joins TRBV28 to TRBJ2-2, with a possible D match to TRBD2 (5 bases). The CDR3 totals 19 residues. Per the germline V gene, CDR1 is MDHEN and CDR2 is SYDVKM. V gave up 4 bases and J gave up 0 bases, with 21 bases separating them. As DNA, the CDR3 is TGTGCCAGCAGTTCAATCGAACTAGACGGATCCGCGAACACCGGGGAGCTGTTTTTT. Its translation is CASSSIELDGSANTGELFF.

The table lists this clone with many counts. The V call is TRBV7-9, the J call TRBJ1-4; no clear D gene. The CDR3 is made up of 13 amino acids. V was pared by 8 bases and J by 6 bases, with 13 bases between. Germline V lookup: CDR1 SEHNR, CDR2 FQNEAQ (reference sequence). For the CDR3, the DNA is TGTGCCAGCGCTTCTTCAAGGGATGAAAAACTGTTTTTT. Its translation: CASASSRDEKLFF.